These T cell receptor beta chains were read from a single sample in a study of blood T cell repertoires in COVID-19. Assay used: immunoSEQ multiplex PCR; TCRdb lists only in-frame clones, some missing. The repertoire has 150,000 to 200,000 clones, roughly 76% of them found once; the top ten carry 9% to 15%. The sample taken for sequencing was peripheral blood. These receptors originate from an elderly woman with COVID-19, enrolled during active disease. Both conserved end residues are part of each CDR3. Each record gives: V gene, J gene, CDR3 protein.

>TRBV7-2|TRBJ2-1
CASSLTSGPPYNEQFF
>TRBV30|TRBJ1-3
CALIQGSGNTIYF
>TRBV2|TRBJ2-5
CASSVTSGSETQYF
>TRBV30|TRBJ2-7
CAWRPEEVSYEQYF
>TRBV4-2|TRBJ1-6
CASSQRTGQSPLHF
>TRBV14|TRBJ2-5
CASSQVRGETQYF
>TRBV3-1/TRBV3-2|TRBJ1-4
CASSQVLRASGDEKLFF
>TRBV7-8|TRBJ1-4
CASSFSPGQPAEKLFF
>TRBV19|TRBJ2-5
CASSMGDSGRETQYF
>TRBV6-6|TRBJ1-5
CASKVFGGEPQHF
>TRBV4-3|TRBJ2-7
CASSQDTEGTDVWYF
>TRBV28|TRBJ1-6
CASSLSSPNSPLHF
>TRBV11-2|TRBJ1-1
CASSGGPTMNTEAFF
>TRBV2|TRBJ2-2
CASSISASFTGELFF
>TRBV2|TRBJ2-4
CASSLTVKNIQYF
>TRBV5-1|TRBJ2-7
CASKGQGANEQYF
>TRBV18|TRBJ2-3
CASSTQGASTDTQYF
>TRBV10-3|TRBJ2-1
CAISELAGSSYNEQFF
>TRBV18|TRBJ1-1
CASLRDRGQNTEAFF
>TRBV2|TRBJ1-3
CASSAYRDKSGNTIYF
>TRBV6-6|TRBJ2-3
CASSYSAGTDTQYF
>TRBV18|TRBJ1-4
CASSPRGQNEKLFF
>TRBV11-2|TRBJ1-3
CASSFNRGPEGNTIYF
>TRBV2|TRBJ2-7
CASGSFYEQYF
>TRBV7-9|TRBJ2-7
CASSVMGGSPEQYF
>TRBV5-1|TRBJ2-3
CASSSGLADFTDTQYF
>TRBV4-2|TRBJ2-7
CASSQSGQHEQYF
>TRBV5-1|TRBJ2-2
CASSLTAGGTGELFF
>TRBV29-1|TRBJ1-2
CSVDPDRVRGGYTF
>TRBV5-1|TRBJ1-6
CASSLAPGQGSPLHF
>TRBV5-1|TRBJ2-3
CASSLRSGGAQDTQYF
>TRBV28|TRBJ1-1
CASSLWTSGGRNTEAFF
>TRBV30|TRBJ1-1
CAWSASSVRAFF
>TRBV7-2|TRBJ2-7
CASSLNGGDTYEQYF
>TRBV14|TRBJ2-7
CASSQSQNPYEQYF
>TRBV6-6|TRBJ1-1
CASSSGDWAFF
>TRBV7-8|TRBJ2-5
CASSPRGLADETQYF
>TRBV6-1|TRBJ2-7
CASSDPTTGGLYEQYF
>TRBV12-3/TRBV12-4|TRBJ1-1
CASSSYRETEAFF
>TRBV27|TRBJ1-4
CASSPLGQMGEKLFF
>TRBV19|TRBJ1-2
CASSFPQGVSYGYTF
>TRBV3-1/TRBV3-2|TRBJ1-2
CASSHLGQGRGYTF
>TRBV3-1/TRBV3-2|TRBJ2-7
CASSHGQASYEQYF
>TRBV4-1|TRBJ1-2
CASRSSGTGSPATYGYTF
>TRBV28|TRBJ1-2
CASSVPGNYGYTF
>TRBV3-1/TRBV3-2|TRBJ1-6
CASSQRDRTSPLHF
>TRBV7-2|TRBJ1-2
CASSIASLYGYTF
>TRBV28|TRBJ2-3
CASSPRDWGHHTQYF